The 13 T cell receptor beta chains listed next were all sequenced from one sample in a study of shared clonotypes between healthy human individuals. The assay was immunoSEQ multiplex PCR, and TCRdb's table has in-frame clones only and misses some. Among approximately 1,500,000 clones, around 97% were seen once, and the ten largest hold roughly 1.2%. The sequenced material came from naive CD4+ T cells sorted from blood. Subset defined: CD45RA+ positively selected. All receptors come from a man aged 25-45 years in good health.

The V call is TRBV5-1, the J call TRBJ2-1; D is unresolved. CDR3 size: 18 residues. Germline V gene sequence: CDR1 SGHRS, CDR2 YFSETQ. With 1 base removed from V and 5 bases from J, the gap between germline ends came to 22 bases. The CDR3 DNA is TGCGCCAGCAGCTTGAATGGCCCGTCCCACTTGGAAAACAATGAGCAGTTCTTC. It codes for CASSLNGPSHLENNEQFF.

This chain uses TRBV7-2 with TRBJ2-1, with D uncertain. The germline V gene has CDR1 SGHTA and CDR2 FQGNSA. The germline V and J ends were trimmed by 3 bases and 8 bases, with 17 bases remaining between them. The CDR3 is 15 residues long. CDR3 residues: CASSFSPGPAHEQFF. For the CDR3, the DNA is TGTGCCAGCAGCTTCTCACCGGGCCCCGCCCATGAGCAGTTCTTC.

The chain uses TRBV10-1 and TRBJ1-5, with D tentatively TRBD1 (6 bases). V was pared by 6 bases and J by 0 bases, with 18 bases between. This CDR3 has 17 amino acids. The germline gives CDR1 WNHNN, CDR2 SYGVQD (reference sequence). The CDR3 nucleotides read TGCGCCAGCAGAGTGGTGGGGGGGCCGGCTAGCAATCAGCCCCAGCATTTT. Translation gives CASRVVGGPASNQPQHF.

The chain has TRBV13 and TRBJ1-3, with unresolved D. Looked up from germline, CDR1 is PRHDT and CDR2 is FYEKMQ (reference sequence). V was trimmed by 3 bases and J by 3 bases, leaving 15 bases between them. The CDR3 has 16 residues. The CDR3 loop reads CASSFFIRTVGNTIYF. The CDR3 DNA is TGTGCCAGCAGCTTCTTTATAAGAACCGTTGGAAACACCATATATTTT.

The genes are TRBV7-2 and TRBJ2-7; 10 bases line up with TRBD1. Germline V CDR1 and CDR2: SGHTA, FQGNSA. V was pared by 4 bases and J by 1 base, with 10 bases of the junction left unmatched. The CDR3 sequence is 17 residues long. CDR3 sequence (DNA): TGTGCCAGCAGCTCCCTCACCGGGACAGGGGTATCCTACGAGCAGTACTTC. Its translation is CASSSLTGTGVSYEQYF.

The CDR3 DNA is TGTGCCAGCAGTACTAAACAGGGCTCCTACGAGCAGTACTTC. Translated: CASSTKQGSYEQYF. The chain combines TRBV27 with TRBJ2-7, with a weak D call TRBD1 (6 bases). The CDR3 runs 14 residues. V lost 5 bases and J 0 bases, leaving 11 bases between the germline ends. Germline V gene data show CDR1 as MNHEY and CDR2 as SMNVEV (reference sequence).

The genes are TRBV2 and TRBJ2-3; 9 bases are a match to TRBD2. There are 16 residues in the CDR3. After removal of 4 bases from V and 3 bases from J, the junction contained 8 bases not matched to a gene. CDR1 is SNHLY and CDR2 is FYNNEI in the germline V gene. CDR3 loop: CASSVGLAGRTDTQYF. The CDR3 DNA sequence: TGTGCCAGCAGTGTAGGGCTAGCGGGAAGGACAGATACGCAGTATTTT. The entire variable domain, with the rest obtained from reference TRBV2 and TRBJ2-3, is as follows: EPEVTQTPSHQVTQMGQEVILRCVPISNHLYFYWYRQILGQKVEFLVSFYNNEISEKSEIFDDQFSVERPDGSNFTLKIRSTKLEDSAMYFCASSVGLAGRTDTQYFGPGTRLTVL.

About this clone: The sample has other DNA sequences that encode this CDR3 too. The rearrangement links TRBV28 to TRBJ1-2; no clear D. The CDR3 runs 11 residues. Looked up from germline, CDR1 is MDHEN and CDR2 is SYDVKM. V lost 3 bases, J lost 8 bases, and 7 bases lay in between. The CDR3 nucleotides read TGTGCCAGCAGTTTTGCGGGAGGCTACACCTTC. Protein sequence: CASSFAGGYTF.

The CDR3 DNA reads TGTGCCAGCAGCCCCTTGCGGTTGGGAGGAACAGATACGCAGTATTTT. Translation gives CASSPLRLGGTDTQYF. The J gene is TRBJ2-3, the V gene TRBV7-2, with D tentatively TRBD2 (6 bases). V lost 5 bases and J 3 bases, leaving 18 bases between the germline ends. Germline CDR1 and CDR2: SGHTA and FQGNSA. This CDR3 is 16 amino acids long. The full variable domain, completed using reference TRBV7-2 and TRBJ2-3, is GAGVSQSPSNKVTEKGKDVELRCDPISGHTALYWYRQSLGQGLEFLIYFQGNSAPDKSGLPSDRFSAERTGGSVSTLTIQRTQQEDSAVYLCASSPLRLGGTDTQYFGPGTRLTVL.

The chain uses TRBV9 and TRBJ2-2, with 7 bases lining up with TRBD2. Germline V gene data show CDR1 as SGDLS and CDR2 as YYNGEE. This CDR3 has 15 residues. Trimming took 5 bases from V and 3 from J; bases not matched to a gene: 7. The CDR3 reads CASRRGGADTGELFF. The DNA for the CDR3 is TGTGCCAGCAGGAGGGGAGGGGCCGACACCGGGGAGCTGTTTTTT. The variable domain in full, completed from reference TRBV9 and TRBJ2-2, reads DSGVTQTPKHLITATGQRVTLRCSPRSGDLSVYWYQQSLDQGLQFLIQYYNGEERAKGNILERFSAQQFPDLHSELNLSSLELGDSALYFCASRRGGADTGELFFGEGSRLTVL.

The chain uses TRBV27 and TRBJ1-4; D unresolved. The germline V gene has CDR1 MNHEY and CDR2 SMNVEV (reference sequence). V was trimmed by 2 bases and J by 2 bases, leaving 6 bases between them. CDR3 size: 14 residues. This CDR3 reads CASSLIGTNEKLFF. As DNA, the CDR3 is TGTGCCAGCAGTTTAATTGGGACTAATGAAAAACTGTTTTTT.

With regard to this clone: Distinct nucleotide sequences in the sample also encode this CDR3. V is TRBV7-2 and J is TRBJ2-1; 8 bases match TRBD2. Per germline, CDR1 SGHTA and CDR2 FQGNSA. Trimming cost V 0 bases and J 4 bases; bases outside gene matches: 5. CDR3 length: 16 residues. The CDR3 is CASSLAGLAGYNEQFF. CDR3 DNA sequence: TGTGCCAGCAGCTTAGCGGGGTTAGCGGGATACAATGAGCAGTTCTTC.

V gene TRBV4-3 combines with J gene TRBJ2-2; 9 nucleotides match TRBD2. The J segment lost 0 bases and the V segment lost 0 bases, leaving 8 bases of the junction unmatched. This CDR3 region has 19 residues. Germline V lookup: CDR1 LGHNA, CDR2 YSLEER. CDR3 residues: CASSQDLGSGSANTGELFF. CDR3 in DNA: TGCGCCAGCAGCCAAGATCTTGGTAGCGGGAGCGCGAACACCGGGGAGCTGTTTTTT.